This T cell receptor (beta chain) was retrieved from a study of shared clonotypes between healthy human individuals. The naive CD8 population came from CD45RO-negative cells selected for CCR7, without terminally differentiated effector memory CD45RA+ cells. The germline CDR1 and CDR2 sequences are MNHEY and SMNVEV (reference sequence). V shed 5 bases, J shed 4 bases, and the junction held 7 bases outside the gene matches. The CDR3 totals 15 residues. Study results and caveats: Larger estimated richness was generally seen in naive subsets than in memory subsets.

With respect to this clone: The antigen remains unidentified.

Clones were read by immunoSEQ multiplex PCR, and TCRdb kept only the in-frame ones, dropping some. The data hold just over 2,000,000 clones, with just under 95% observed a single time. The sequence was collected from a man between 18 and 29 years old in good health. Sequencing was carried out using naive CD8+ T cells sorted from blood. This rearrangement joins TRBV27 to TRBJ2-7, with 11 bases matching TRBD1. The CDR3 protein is CASSHGQGAWYEQYF. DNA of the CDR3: TGTGCCAGCAGTCATGGACAGGGGGCTTGGTACGAGCAGTACTTC.